This TCR beta chain comes out of a study of Graves' ophthalmopathy and Graves' hyperthyroidism. Germline lookup yields CDR1 SGHKS and CDR2 YYEKEE (reference sequence). The CDR3 has 14 amino acids. The V end lost 1 base, the J end lost 5 bases, and 12 bases lay between the germline ends. Transcripts of RNA were the source for amplifying TCR beta CDR3 regions. The workflow started with a first-round RT-PCR run with HTBI primers and then moved on to a second-round multiplex PCR. TCRdb independently ran MiXCR on the multiplex PCR reads; one entry per CDR3 protein. The table shows about 640,000 distinct CDR3 sequences, with just over 40% occurring only once. This clonotype was counted many times. A volume of 10 ml of fresh peripheral blood supplied the PBMCs.

Sequences were obtained from peripheral blood. The receptor was derived from an adult man with Graves' ophthalmopathy. The V gene is TRBV5-5, the J gene TRBJ1-2; D is unresolved. The CDR3: CASSLYGYLYGYTF. The CDR3 bases are TGTGCCAGCAGCTTGTACGGGTACCTATATGGCTACACCTTC.